The rows below give T cell receptor beta chains drawn from one sample of a study of molecular identifiers for immune sequencing clone quantification. TCRdb recomputed calls from the PCR reads with MiXCR, one row per CDR3 protein. The sample yields 85,000 to 130,000 distinct CDR3 sequences, roughly 34% seen once. The sample taken for sequencing was naive CD8+ T cells from blood, with Jurkat cell RNA spiked in. The receptors derive from a human donor in good health. Some libraries in this study had Jurkat cell RNA spiked in. Each CDR3 is given with its conserved first and last residue. The order of the fields is V gene, clone size, D gene, J gene, CDR3 protein, CDR3 DNA. The D gene is left open where the match is weak. Size tells how often a clone was seen (once, few, many) or the class of an expanded clone, and some rows leave it out.

V: TRBV4-1; size: NA; D: NA; J: TRBJ2-1; CDR3: CASSHGQAREQFF; DNA: TGCGCCAGCAGCCATGGTCAGGCTCGGGAGCAGTTCTTC
V: TRBV2; size: few; D: NA; J: TRBJ2-7; CDR3: CASSEMGPSSYEQYF; DNA: TGTGCCAGCAGTGAAATGGGCCCCAGCTCCTACGAGCAGTACTTC
V: TRBV13; size: many; D: TRBD1; J: TRBJ2-3; CDR3: CASSDRDRGHPDTQYF; DNA: TGTGCCAGCAGCGACCGGGACAGGGGCCATCCAGATACGCAGTATTTT
V: TRBV6-6; size: NA; D: NA; J: TRBJ2-5; CDR3: CASSYSKVPYQETQYF; DNA: TGTGCCAGCAGTTACTCGAAGGTGCCTTACCAAGAGACCCAGTACTTC
V: TRBV6-2/TRBV6-3; size: few; D: NA; J: TRBJ1-1; CDR3: CASSLTGGNTEAFF; DNA: TGTGCCAGCAGTTTAACCGGCGGGAACACTGAAGCTTTCTTT
V: TRBV19; size: many; D: NA; J: TRBJ1-3; CDR3: CASRWGRSGNTIYF; DNA: TGTGCCAGTAGGTGGGGGCGCTCTGGAAACACCATATATTTT
V: TRBV6-5; size: NA; D: TRBD2; J: TRBJ2-5; CDR3: CASSHGLAEETQYF; DNA: TGTGCCAGCAGCCACGGACTAGCGGAAGAGACCCAGTACTTC
V: TRBV12-3/TRBV12-4; size: NA; D: TRBD2; J: TRBJ2-1; CDR3: CASSLLGLENEQFF; DNA: TGTGCCAGCAGTTTGCTAGGACTAGAGAATGAGCAGTTCTTC
V: TRBV19; size: few; D: NA; J: TRBJ2-7; CDR3: CASSGPGRQYF; DNA: TGTGCCAGTAGTGGGCCGGGACGGCAGTACTTC
V: TRBV10-2; size: few; D: TRBD2; J: TRBJ2-3; CDR3: CASMLAGGPTDTQYF; DNA: TGCGCCAGCATGTTAGCGGGAGGACCCACAGATACGCAGTATTTT